The 20 T cell receptor beta chains listed next were all sequenced from one sample in a study of cytomegalovirus exposure and HLA in healthy donors. Primers: 60 Vbeta forward and 13 Jbeta reverse. Profiled with immunoSEQ multiplex PCR; TCRdb holds only in-frame clones, not every one. The sample records about 160,000 clones, more than 75% being singletons. Sequenced: PBMCs. These receptors were taken from a male donor in good health and CMV-seronegative.

The genes are TRBV2 and TRBJ2-5; maybe TRBD1 (5 bases). Germline V gene data show CDR1 as SNHLY and CDR2 as FYNNEI. V lost 5 bases and J 5 bases, leaving 12 bases between the germline ends. The CDR3 has 13 amino acids. The CDR3 loop reads CASSTQGGETQYF. The CDR3 DNA is TGTGCCAGCAGTACCCAGGGTGGGGAGACCCAGTACTTC.

The chain links TRBV16 to TRBJ2-7, with D possibly TRBD1 on 5 matching bases. CDR1 and CDR2 (germline): KGHSY, FQNENV. This CDR3 has 15 amino acids. V lost 3 bases and J 3 bases, leaving 15 bases between the germline ends. CDR3 in DNA: TGTGCCAGCAGCCAGATCCAACAGGAGAACTACGAGCAGTACTTC. Its protein is CASSQIQQENYEQYF. Using reference TRBV16 and TRBJ2-7 for the parts outside the CDR3, the full variable domain is GEEVAQTPKHLVRGEGQKAKLYCAPIKGHSYVFWYQQVLKNEFKFLISFQNENVFDETGMPKERFSAKCLPNSPCSLEIQATKLEDSAVYFCASSQIQQENYEQYFGPGTRLTVT.

The CDR3 loop is CASSPGGAGNTIYF. The CDR3 bases are TGTGCCAGCAGCCCAGGGGGCGCTGGAAACACCATATATTTT. V gene TRBV7-9 combines with J gene TRBJ1-3; 8 bases are shared with TRBD1. V was pared by 5 bases and J by 2 bases, with 2 bases of the junction left unmatched. The germline V gene encodes CDR1 SEHNR and CDR2 FQNEAQ (reference sequence). This CDR3 contains 14 residues.

This clone has a handful of counts. This chain joins TRBV7-9 and TRBJ1-6; weak D call: TRBD1 (5 bases). CDR3 length: 14 residues. The V gene's germline CDR1 is SEHNR and CDR2 FQNEAQ (reference sequence). V was pared by 3 bases and J by 5 bases, with 8 bases between. This chain's CDR3 is CASSLGRDNSPLHF. CDR3 coding DNA: TGTGCCAGCAGCTTGGGCAGGGATAATTCACCCCTCCACTTT.

This sequence joins TRBV27 and TRBJ1-2, with 8 bases lining up with TRBD1. CDR1 and CDR2 from the germline V gene are MNHEY and SMNVEV (reference sequence). J was trimmed by 8 bases and V by 9 bases; bases with no gene match: 8. The length of the CDR3 is 12 residues. DNA for the CDR3: TGTGCCAGTCGGACAGGGATAGGAGGCTACACCTTC. Encoded protein: CASRTGIGGYTF.

V is TRBV6-1 and J is TRBJ2-7; D possibly corresponds to TRBD1 (6 bases). The CDR3 totals 14 residues. The ends were cut back, 7 bases at V and 2 bases at J, with 15 bases in the middle. Germline-derived CDR1 and CDR2 are MNHNS and SASEGT. CDR3 bases: TGTGCCAGCACTCGGGACACTTACACCTACGAGCAGTACTTC. Amino acid sequence: CASTRDTYTYEQYF.

The CDR3 nucleotides are TGTGCCAGCAGTCTTCTTACCCCTGAGGCCAAAAACATTCAGTACTTC. It codes for CASSLLTPEAKNIQYF. The J gene is TRBJ2-4, the V gene TRBV2; no definite D call. Germline-derived CDR1 and CDR2 are SNHLY and FYNNEI. The CDR3 consists of 16 residues. V dropped 5 bases and J dropped 1 base, with 15 bases sitting between them.

A single count supports this clone. The chain links TRBV19 to TRBJ2-2; D is possibly TRBD2 (7 bases). The length of the CDR3 is 11 residues. Germline CDR1 and CDR2: LNHDA and SQIVND (reference sequence). CDR3 loop: CRGGNTGELFF. DNA for the CDR3: TGTCGCGGGGGCAACACCGGGGAGCTGTTTTTT.

This clone was counted between two and nine times. Other nucleotide sequences in the sample specify the same CDR3. The genes are TRBV5-4 and TRBJ2-1, with 11 bases matching TRBD2. This CDR3 comprises 15 residues. Germline CDR1 SGHNT, CDR2 YYREEE (reference sequence). V lost 4 bases and J lost 6; bases outside the gene matches: 6. Here the CDR3 reads CASSGGTSGVNEQFF. In DNA, the CDR3 is TGTGCCAGCAGCGGGGGGACTAGCGGAGTCAATGAGCAGTTCTTC.

The chain links TRBV4-2 to TRBJ2-5; the match to TRBD2 covers 12 bases. Germline lookup yields CDR1 LGHNA and CDR2 YNFKEQ. This CDR3 has 17 amino acids. The ends lost 4 bases at V and 4 bases at J; junction bases unmatched: 10. The CDR3 sequence: CASSPSGGAVARETQYF. CDR3 in DNA: TGTGCCAGCAGCCCTAGCGGGGGGGCCGTAGCCCGAGAGACCCAGTACTTC.

Concerning this clone itself: Other DNA variants within this sample encode the same CDR3. The chain couples TRBV30 to TRBJ1-1; possible D gene TRBD1, 5 bases. V dropped 1 base and J dropped 1 base, with 10 bases sitting between them. Germline loops: CDR1 GTSNPN, CDR2 SVGIG (reference sequence). The CDR3 sequence is 14 residues long. CDR3 sequence (DNA): TGTGCCTGGAGTGGGGACGGGAGGAACACTGAAGCTTTCTTT. Translating gives CAWSGDGRNTEAFF.

The sample holds a few counts of this clone. The chain joins TRBV11-2 to TRBJ1-3; possibly TRBD1 for D (5 bases). Germline assignment: CDR1 SGHAT and CDR2 FQNNGV. This CDR3 region has 17 residues. V lost 5 bases to trimming and J lost 3 bases, with 20 bases between them. For the CDR3, the DNA is TGTGCCAGCAGCCCCTTGGCCTCAGGGATGAATGGAAACACCATATATTTT. Encoded protein: CASSPLASGMNGNTIYF. Full variable domain (outside the CDR3, taken from reference TRBV11-2 and TRBJ1-3): EAGVAQSPRYKIIEKRQSVAFWCNPISGHATLYWYQQILGQGPKLLIQFQNNGVVDDSQLPKDRFSAERLKGVDSTLKIQPAKLEDSAVYLCASSPLASGMNGNTIYFGEGSWLTVV.

The CDR3: CASSQPGQNTEAFF. In nucleotides, the CDR3 is TGCGCCAGCAGCCAACCCGGACAGAACACTGAAGCTTTCTTT. V usage is TRBV5-1 and J usage is TRBJ1-1; weak D call: TRBD1 (5 bases). Trimming removed 4 bases at V and 1 base at J, with 11 bases between. The CDR3 is 14 residues long. Germline V gene data show CDR1 as SGHRS and CDR2 as YFSETQ.

The chain couples TRBV7-8 to TRBJ2-3; TRBD2 might be the D (5 bases). The V and J ends lost 6 bases and 9 bases respectively, with 22 bases between them. Germline CDR1 and CDR2: SGHVS and FQNEAQ. The CDR3 contains 15 residues. CDR3 protein: CASRPTGLVGETQYF. The CDR3 coding sequence is TGTGCCAGCAGACCAACCGGACTTGTGGGCGAAACGCAGTATTTT.

The chain employs TRBV9 and TRBJ2-5, with D maybe TRBD2 (6 bases). This CDR3 spans 15 amino acids. Germline-derived CDR1 and CDR2 are SGDLS and YYNGEE. Deletions cut 4 bases from V and 1 base from J, with 14 bases between. The CDR3: CASSPALGGQETQYF. In nucleotides, the CDR3 is TGTGCCAGCAGCCCAGCGTTGGGGGGCCAAGAGACCCAGTACTTC.

The chain combines TRBV6-5 with TRBJ1-5, with D unresolved. Germline V gene data show CDR1 as MNHEY and CDR2 as SVGAGI. V gave up 5 bases and J gave up 7 bases, with 12 bases separating them. The CDR3 has 13 amino acids. In nucleotides, the CDR3 is TGTGCCAGCAGTCTTCATATGCGACAGCCCCAGCATTTT. Protein: CASSLHMRQPQHF.

The chain is built from TRBV27 and TRBJ2-5; D is possibly TRBD2 (6 bases). The CDR3 totals 13 residues. Germline lookup yields CDR1 MNHEY and CDR2 SMNVEV (reference sequence). The V gene lost 3 bases and the J gene lost 5 bases, with 10 bases spanning the gap. The CDR3 sequence is CASSFGSGETQYF. As DNA, the CDR3 is TGTGCCAGCAGTTTCGGGAGTGGCGAGACCCAGTACTTC.

This sequence joins TRBV6-1 and TRBJ2-1, with a tentative D call TRBD2 (6 bases). Per germline, CDR1 MNHNS and CDR2 SASEGT. This CDR3 has 13 amino acids. Deletions cut 11 bases from V and 5 bases from J, with 16 bases between. The CDR3 region has the DNA TGTGCCGGCCGGGAGAGGGGTAACAATGAGCAGTTCTTC. Amino acid sequence: CAGRERGNNEQFF.

The V call is TRBV27, the J call TRBJ2-7; 7 nucleotides agree with TRBD2. After removal of 2 bases from V and 4 bases from J, the junction contained 2 bases not matched to a gene. The CDR3 covers 13 residues. From germline, CDR1 is MNHEY and CDR2 SMNVEV (reference sequence). The CDR3 region has the DNA TGTGCCAGCAGTTTAAGCGGGAAGTACGAGCAGTACTTC. As protein: CASSLSGKYEQYF.

The chain couples TRBV5-5 to TRBJ1-2; no reliable D call. The CDR3 loop spans 15 amino acids. Germline V gene sequence: CDR1 SGHKS, CDR2 YYEKEE (reference sequence). V was shortened by 0 bases and J by 3 bases, with 12 bases between the two germline ends. The CDR3 DNA sequence: TGTGCCAGCAGCTTGGCAGGAGGGAGCGACTATGGCTACACCTTC. It is translated as CASSLAGGSDYGYTF.